These 26 T cell receptor beta chains share one sample of origin, sequenced in a study of blood T cell repertoires in COVID-19. Data came from immunoSEQ multiplex PCR; TCRdb stores just in-frame clones and leaves some out. Of roughly 100,000 clones detected, around 87% appear once; the ten largest clones hold 5% to 6.5%. Material: peripheral blood. The receptors were sampled from a woman between 45 and 60 years old with COVID-19, enrolled during active disease.

The chain uses TRBV4-1 and TRBJ1-5; D ambiguous. Trimming took 6 bases from V and 9 from J, leaving 21 bases between them. The CDR3 is made up of 15 amino acids. Per the germline V gene, CDR1 is MGHRA and CDR2 is YSYEKL. In DNA, the CDR3 is TGCGCCAGCAGTTTCGACATCATTCTTCCTCCGCCCCAGCATTTT. Translated, it gives CASSFDIILPPPQHF.

This clone was seen more than once but under ten times. This sequence joins TRBV6-1 and TRBJ1-2; D may be TRBD1 (6 bases). Trimming took off 6 bases at V and 6 bases at J, with 17 bases between the two ends. CDR3 size: 14 residues. Germline CDR1 MNHNS, CDR2 SASEGT. CDR3 protein: CASRPSDRVNGYTF. The CDR3 DNA reads as TGTGCCAGCAGACCATCGGACAGAGTCAATGGCTACACCTTC.

The rearrangement uses TRBV10-3 and TRBJ1-5, with a possible D match to TRBD1 (6 bases). V lost 4 bases and J 3 bases, leaving 10 bases between the germline ends. This CDR3 spans 14 amino acids. CDR1 is ENHRY, CDR2 SYGVKD, per germline. The CDR3 nucleotides are TGTGCCATCAGTGCTACAGGGACCAATCAGCCCCAGCATTTT. Residues: CAISATGTNQPQHF.

V gene TRBV28 combines with J gene TRBJ2-4, with a possible D match to TRBD2 (6 bases). This CDR3 has 16 amino acids. CDR1 and CDR2 (germline): MDHEN, SYDVKM. V was clipped by 6 bases and J by 0 bases, with 15 bases between them. CDR3 loop: CASSSSGQGAKNIQYF. CDR3 coding DNA: TGTGCCAGCAGCTCCAGCGGGCAAGGAGCCAAAAACATTCAGTACTTC.

This chain connects TRBV12-5 to TRBJ1-5; D ambiguous. CDR1 is LGHNT and CDR2 is FRNRAP in the germline V gene. Between the trimmed V and J ends, which lost 2 bases and 7 bases, there was a span of 9 bases. CDR3 length: 13 residues. CDR3 in DNA: TGTGCTAGTGGTTTGTTCGAGAGGCAGCCCCAGCATTTT. Its protein product is CASGLFERQPQHF.

The chain combines TRBV6-1 with TRBJ2-7; D is perhaps TRBD1 (5 bases). The CDR3 length is 15 residues. Germline lookup yields CDR1 MNHNS and CDR2 SASEGT. The V end lost 2 bases, the J end lost 0 bases, and 11 bases lay between the germline ends. This CDR3 is CASSEFPGISYEQYF. The CDR3 DNA reads as TGTGCCAGCAGTGAATTCCCAGGGATCTCCTACGAGCAGTACTTC.

On this clone: Different DNA sequences within this sample yield the same CDR3. Written as DNA, the CDR3 is TGCGCCAGCAGCTTGGGAGGCACCGGGGAGCTGTTTTTT. This codes for CASSLGGTGELFF. The genes are TRBV5-1 and TRBJ2-2; no clear D gene. Trimming removed 0 bases at V and 4 bases at J, with 4 bases between. CDR1 and CDR2 (germline): SGHRS, YFSETQ. This CDR3 has 13 residues.

This sequence joins TRBV5-4 and TRBJ2-2; 8 bases line up with TRBD2. With V trimmed by 0 bases and J by 4 bases, 2 bases remained unmatched. CDR1 SGHNT and CDR2 YYREEE come from the germline V gene (reference sequence). The CDR3 length is 15 residues. The DNA of the CDR3 is TGTGCCAGCAGCTTGGGCGGGGGGCCCACCGGGGAGCTGTTTTTT. Protein product: CASSLGGGPTGELFF.

This clone has just one count. This chain connects TRBV3-1 (or the pseudogene TRBV3-2) to TRBJ2-7; tentative D call: TRBD2 (5 bases). Germline CDR1 and CDR2: LGHDT and YNNKEL (reference sequence). V lost 4 bases, J lost 4 bases, and 14 bases lay in between. The CDR3 extends over 14 amino acids. Written as DNA, the CDR3 is TGTGCCAGCAGCCTTCGGGGTAATGGGTACGAGCAGTACTTC. It codes for CASSLRGNGYEQYF.

The chain is built from TRBV27 and TRBJ1-6; a weak D match, TRBD1 (5 bases). This CDR3 has 14 amino acids. V lost 3 bases to trimming and J lost 7 bases, with 10 bases between them. Per the germline V gene, CDR1 is MNHEY and CDR2 is SMNVEV (reference sequence). The CDR3 region has the DNA TGTGCCAGCAGTTTGGGGGGAAGAAATTCACCCCTCCACTTT. This encodes CASSLGGRNSPLHF.

This rearrangement joins TRBV3-1 (or the pseudogene TRBV3-2) to TRBJ1-6; 9 bases are shared with TRBD1. The CDR3 sequence is 15 residues long. CDR1 is LGHDT and CDR2 is YNNKEL in the germline V gene (reference sequence). J was trimmed by 7 bases and V by 6 bases; bases with no gene match: 7. CDR3 region: CASSRTGVGNSPLHF. In nucleotides, the CDR3 is TGTGCCAGCAGTCGGACAGGGGTCGGCAATTCACCCCTCCACTTT.

The V gene is TRBV27, the J gene TRBJ1-2; TRBD1 agrees at 11 bases. Looked up from germline, CDR1 is MNHEY and CDR2 is SMNVEV (reference sequence). The CDR3 loop spans 13 amino acids. Unmatched junction bases numbered 4, after V lost 6 bases and J lost 7 bases. The CDR3 spells CASSWTGGRGYTF. Written as DNA, the CDR3 is TGTGCCAGCAGCTGGACAGGGGGCCGTGGCTACACCTTC.

The V and J genes are TRBV5-1 and TRBJ1-5; 7 bases match TRBD1. Germline trimming cut 3 bases from V and 5 bases from J; bases unmatched to any gene: 5. CDR3 length: 14 amino acids. Germline V gene data show CDR1 as SGHRS and CDR2 as YFSETQ. The CDR3 nucleotides read TGCGCCAGCAGCTCTCAGGGGGGAGATCAGCCCCAGCATTTT. This translates into CASSSQGGDQPQHF.

The gene calls are TRBV4-1 and TRBJ2-3, with 8 bases identical to TRBD2. Germline V gene data show CDR1 as MGHRA and CDR2 as YSYEKL. This CDR3 has 15 residues. With 4 bases clipped from V and 4 bases from J, the junction kept 7 bases outside the gene matches. As DNA, the CDR3 is TGCGCCAGCAGCCGTCGGGGGGGTGGGGCAGATACGCAGTATTTT. As protein: CASSRRGGGADTQYF.

The chain couples TRBV10-3 to TRBJ2-5; TRBD2 is a possible D gene (6 bases). V dropped 3 bases and J dropped 5 bases, with 13 bases sitting between them. CDR3 size: 14 residues. The germline V gene has CDR1 ENHRY and CDR2 SYGVKD. The CDR3: CAISDLLAWETQYF. The CDR3, as DNA: TGTGCCATCAGTGACCTCCTAGCGTGGGAGACCCAGTACTTC.

This rearrangement joins TRBV7-2 to TRBJ2-3; 12 bases match TRBD2. Germline-derived CDR1 and CDR2 are SGHTA and FQGNSA. After removal of 5 bases from V and 6 bases from J, the junction contained 6 bases not matched to a gene. This CDR3 has 15 residues. CDR3 sequence: CASSPLAGGHDTQYF. The CDR3 nucleotides are TGTGCCAGCAGCCCCCTAGCGGGGGGGCACGATACGCAGTATTTT.

J is TRBJ1-6 and V is TRBV2; TRBD1 matches 8 bases. Trimming took 7 bases from V and 7 from J; bases not matched to a gene: 6. The CDR3 sequence is 14 residues long. Germline CDR1 and CDR2: SNHLY and FYNNEI. Written as DNA, the CDR3 is TGTGCCAGCACCCTGACAGGGGAAAATTCACCCCTCCACTTT. It codes for CASTLTGENSPLHF.

The V call is TRBV12-3 or TRBV12-4, the J call TRBJ1-5, with TRBD1 as a possible D gene (5 bases). The V end lost 3 bases, the J end lost 7 bases, and 10 bases lay between the germline ends. The CDR3 spans 13 residues. The DNA of the CDR3 is TGTGCCAGCAGTTTTGGGGCTGGACAGCCCCAGCATTTT. It translates to CASSFGAGQPQHF.

Turning to this clone: One junction end disagrees with the germline gene, perhaps due to a read error. This chain links TRBV11-2 with TRBJ1-5; TRBD1 is a possible D gene (6 bases). The V gene's germline CDR1 is SGHAT and CDR2 FQNNGV. The CDR3 covers 13 residues. The CDR3 bases are TGTGCCAGCAGCTTAGAGTCCAGACAGGCCCTGAATTTT. Translating gives CASSLESRQALNF.

The rearrangement links TRBV2 to TRBJ1-6; the D is unclear. Trimming removed 9 bases from V and 4 bases from J, with 10 bases in between. Germline lookup yields CDR1 SNHLY and CDR2 FYNNEI. This CDR3 comprises 13 residues. CDR3 amino acids: CASREEYNSPLHF. The CDR3 region has the DNA TGTGCCAGTAGAGAGGAGTATAATTCACCCCTCCACTTT.

This clone was observed a few times. V gene TRBV3-1 (or the pseudogene TRBV3-2) combines with J gene TRBJ2-5, with 7 bases matching TRBD1. From germline, CDR1 is LGHDT and CDR2 YNNKEL (reference sequence). Trimming removed 3 bases from V and 3 bases from J; junction bases left unmatched: 4. CDR3 length equals 14 residues. In DNA form, the CDR3 reads TGTGCCAGCAGCCACATCGACAGGGAAGAGACCCAGTACTTC. Its translation: CASSHIDREETQYF.

The genes are TRBV2 and TRBJ2-3, with TRBD2 identical over 7 bases. The CDR3 totals 17 residues. V lost 7 bases and J lost 0; bases outside the gene matches: 13. Germline V CDR1 and CDR2: SNHLY, FYNNEI. The CDR3 spells CASTPSRWRGSTDTQYF. The CDR3, as DNA: TGTGCCAGCACCCCCTCCCGGTGGCGGGGGAGCACAGATACGCAGTATTTT. Full variable domain (remainder filled in from reference TRBV2 and TRBJ2-3): EPEVTQTPSHQVTQMGQEVILRCVPISNHLYFYWYRQILGQKVEFLVSFYNNEISEKSEIFDDQFSVERPDGSNFTLKIRSTKLEDSAMYFCASTPSRWRGSTDTQYFGPGTRLTVL.

The chain couples TRBV15 to TRBJ1-2, with no clear D. The CDR3 has 14 residues. Trimming pared 1 base from V and 4 bases from J, leaving 10 bases between. From germline, CDR1 is LNHNV and CDR2 YYDKDF (reference sequence). The CDR3 reads CATSRAEPGYGYTF. The CDR3 coding sequence is TGTGCCACCAGCAGAGCCGAACCAGGCTATGGCTACACCTTC.

CDR3 amino acids: CASSALPGIGTEAFF. The CDR3 DNA is TGTGCCAGCAGCGCCCTCCCAGGGATCGGCACTGAAGCTTTCTTT. J is TRBJ1-1 and V is TRBV9, with a possible D match to TRBD1 (5 bases). Looked up from germline, CDR1 is SGDLS and CDR2 is YYNGEE. Trimming took off 3 bases at V and 4 bases at J, with 16 bases between the two ends. This CDR3 spans 15 amino acids.

The V and J genes are TRBV5-1 and TRBJ2-6; no firm D call. The CDR3 spans 15 residues. The germline CDR1 and CDR2 sequences are SGHRS and YFSETQ. V lost 0 bases and J 3 bases, leaving 7 bases between the germline ends. The CDR3 DNA reads TGCGCCAGCAGCTTGGGGAGTGGTGGGGCCAACGTCCTGACTTTC. Protein sequence: CASSLGSGGANVLTF.

The J gene is TRBJ2-7, the V gene TRBV19, with D possibly TRBD2 on 7 matching bases. The CDR3 sequence is 13 residues long. The V end lost 7 bases, the J end lost 6 bases, and 16 bases lay between the germline ends. Germline V CDR1 and CDR2: LNHDA, SQIVND (reference sequence). The CDR3 spells CASTPTGGSEQYF. The CDR3 nucleotides read TGTGCCAGTACCCCCACGGGGGGCTCCGAGCAGTACTTC.